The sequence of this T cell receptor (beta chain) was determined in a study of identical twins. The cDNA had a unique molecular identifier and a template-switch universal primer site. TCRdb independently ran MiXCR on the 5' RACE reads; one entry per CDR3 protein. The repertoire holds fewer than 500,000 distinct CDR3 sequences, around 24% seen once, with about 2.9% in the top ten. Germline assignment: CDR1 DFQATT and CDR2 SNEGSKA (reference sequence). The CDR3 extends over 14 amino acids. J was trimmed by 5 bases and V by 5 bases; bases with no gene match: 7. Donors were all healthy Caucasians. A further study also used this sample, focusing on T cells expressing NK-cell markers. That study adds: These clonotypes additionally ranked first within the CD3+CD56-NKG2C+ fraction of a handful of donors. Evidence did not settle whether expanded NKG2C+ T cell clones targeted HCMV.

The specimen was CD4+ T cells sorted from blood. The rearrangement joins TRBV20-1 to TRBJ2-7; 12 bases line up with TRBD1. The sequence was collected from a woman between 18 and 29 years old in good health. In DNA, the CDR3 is TGCAGTGCTGAACCGGGACAGGGGGCCCACGAGCAGTACTTC. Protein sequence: CSAEPGQGAHEQYF.